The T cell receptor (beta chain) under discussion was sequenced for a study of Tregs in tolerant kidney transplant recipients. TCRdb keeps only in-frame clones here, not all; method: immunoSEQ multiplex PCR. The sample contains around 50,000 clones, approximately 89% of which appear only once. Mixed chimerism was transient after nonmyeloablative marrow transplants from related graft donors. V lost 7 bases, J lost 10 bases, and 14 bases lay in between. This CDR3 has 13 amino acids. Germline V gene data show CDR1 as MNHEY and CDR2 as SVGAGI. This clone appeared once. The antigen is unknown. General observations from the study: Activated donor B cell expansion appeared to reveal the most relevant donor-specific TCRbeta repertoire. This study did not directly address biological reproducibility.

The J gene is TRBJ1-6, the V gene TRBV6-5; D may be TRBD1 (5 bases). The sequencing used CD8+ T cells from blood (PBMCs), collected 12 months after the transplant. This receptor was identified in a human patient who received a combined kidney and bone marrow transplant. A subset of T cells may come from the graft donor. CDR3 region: CASKNRGRSPLHF. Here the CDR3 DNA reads TGTGCCAGCAAAAATAGGGGCCGGTCACCCCTCCACTTT.